This T cell receptor beta chain was captured in a study of CD8 T cell repertoires and HIV-1 epitope variants. Produced via immunoSEQ multiplex PCR; TCRdb's table is partial and in-frame only. Altogether about 5,800 clones are present, 60% to 65% being singletons, with the ten largest covering roughly 46%. About this clone itself: Its antigen is not known.

The V end was cut by 0 bases, the J end by 9 bases, with 6 bases between. CDR3 size: 12 residues. Germline V gene lookup returns CDR1 SGHDN and CDR2 FVKESK. The chain joins TRBV14 to TRBJ2-4; D not certain. Sequenced input: cultured CD8+ T cells derived from PBMCs. The sequence was obtained from a male donor with HIV. CDR3 coding DNA: TGTGCCAGCAGCCAAGACGATACCATTCAGTACTTC. Its protein product is CASSQDDTIQYF.